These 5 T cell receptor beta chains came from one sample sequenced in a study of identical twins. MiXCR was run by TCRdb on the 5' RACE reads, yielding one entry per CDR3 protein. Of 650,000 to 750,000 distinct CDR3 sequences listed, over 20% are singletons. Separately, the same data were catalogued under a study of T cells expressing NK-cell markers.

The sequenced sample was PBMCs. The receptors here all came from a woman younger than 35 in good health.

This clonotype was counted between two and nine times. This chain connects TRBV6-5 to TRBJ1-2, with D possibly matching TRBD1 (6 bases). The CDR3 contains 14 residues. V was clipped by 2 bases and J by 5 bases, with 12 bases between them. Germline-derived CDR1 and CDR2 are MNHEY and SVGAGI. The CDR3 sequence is CASSYNTQGYGYTF. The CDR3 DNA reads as TGTGCCAGCAGTTACAACACCCAGGGGTATGGCTACACCTTC.

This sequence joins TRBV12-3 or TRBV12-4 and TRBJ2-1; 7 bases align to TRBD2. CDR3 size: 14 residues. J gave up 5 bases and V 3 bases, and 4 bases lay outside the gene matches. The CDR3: CASSFAGVHNEQFF. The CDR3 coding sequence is TGTGCCAGCAGTTTTGCGGGGGTACACAATGAGCAGTTCTTC.

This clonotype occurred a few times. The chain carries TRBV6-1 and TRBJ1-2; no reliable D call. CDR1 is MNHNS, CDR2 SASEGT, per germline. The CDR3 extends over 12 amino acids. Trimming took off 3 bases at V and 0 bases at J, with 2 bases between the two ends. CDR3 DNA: TGTGCCAGCAGTGAGGCTAACTATGGCTACACCTTC. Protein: CASSEANYGYTF.

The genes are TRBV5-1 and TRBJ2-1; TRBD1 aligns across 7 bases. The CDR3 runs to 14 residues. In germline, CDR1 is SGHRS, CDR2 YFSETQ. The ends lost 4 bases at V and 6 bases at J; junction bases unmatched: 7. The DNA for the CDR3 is TGCGCCAGCAGCCTGAGACAGGGAATCAATGAGCAGTTCTTC. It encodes CASSLRQGINEQFF.

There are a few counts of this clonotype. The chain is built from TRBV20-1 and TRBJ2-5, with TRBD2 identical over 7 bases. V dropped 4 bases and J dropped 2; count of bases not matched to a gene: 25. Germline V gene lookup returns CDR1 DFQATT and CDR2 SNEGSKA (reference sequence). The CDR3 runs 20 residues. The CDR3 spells CSAILANPGREGGPQETQYF. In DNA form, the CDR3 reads TGCAGTGCTATTCTTGCGAACCCGGGCAGGGAGGGAGGTCCACAAGAGACCCAGTACTTC.